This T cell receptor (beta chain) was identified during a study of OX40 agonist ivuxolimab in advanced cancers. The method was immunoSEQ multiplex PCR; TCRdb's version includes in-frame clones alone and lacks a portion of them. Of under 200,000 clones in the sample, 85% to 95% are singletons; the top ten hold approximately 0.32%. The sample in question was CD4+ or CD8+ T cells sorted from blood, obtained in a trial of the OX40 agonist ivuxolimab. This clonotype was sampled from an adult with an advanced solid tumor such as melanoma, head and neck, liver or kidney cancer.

This chain's CDR3 is CASSHDRVTYEQYF. CDR3 sequence (DNA): TGTGCCAGCAGCCACGACAGGGTTACCTACGAGCAGTACTTC. The chain uses TRBV7-2 and TRBJ2-7, with 7 positions matching TRBD1. The trim removed 5 bases at V and 2 bases at J, leaving 6 bases unmatched. The CDR3 loop spans 14 amino acids. Germline V gives CDR1 SGHTA, CDR2 FQGNSA.